One and the same sample provided the 18 T cell receptor beta chains below, sequenced in a study of metastatic and nonmetastatic thyroid tumors. With MiXCR, TCRdb reprocessed the PCR reads. Found here are more than 70,000 clones, approximately 9% of them singletons; the top ten hold 8.8%. Every patient underwent thyroid surgery untreated. Sequenced material: blood. The receptors come from a female donor with papillary thyroid cancer or a benign thyroid nodule (not recorded which). Some clones in this sample may be carry-over from other donors' samples.

This clone has ten or more counts. The chain uses TRBV9 and TRBJ1-4; 7 bases match TRBD1. This CDR3 is 15 amino acids long. V was clipped by 0 bases and J by 8 bases; unmatched bases: 7. Germline V gene sequence: CDR1 SGDLS, CDR2 YYNGEE. Here the CDR3 DNA reads TGTGCCAGCAGCGTAGCTACAGGGGTTCGCGAAAAACTGTTTTTT. Its protein product is CASSVATGVREKLFF.

The chain has TRBV19 and TRBJ1-5, with D possibly matching TRBD1 (5 bases). CDR3 length equals 14 residues. Trimming pared 0 bases from V and 2 bases from J, leaving 5 bases between. CDR1 and CDR2 from the germline V gene are LNHDA and SQIVND (reference sequence). The chain's CDR3 is CASSIEGRNQPQHF. The CDR3 DNA reads TGTGCCAGTAGTATAGAGGGACGCAATCAGCCCCAGCATTTT.

There are many counts of this clone. The chain combines TRBV12-3 or TRBV12-4 with TRBJ1-1, with D possibly matching TRBD1 (6 bases). V gave up 1 base and J gave up 0 bases, with 9 bases separating them. The CDR3 length is 15 residues. The CDR3 protein is CASSLGGALNTEAFF. In DNA form, the CDR3 reads TGTGCCAGCAGTTTAGGGGGGGCCCTGAACACTGAAGCTTTCTTT.

This clone was counted many times. The chain recombines TRBV11-2 with TRBJ1-5; a possible D gene is TRBD1 (5 bases). Germline CDR1 SGHAT, CDR2 FQNNGV. The CDR3 is 13 residues long. V gave up 2 bases and J gave up 4 bases, with 6 bases separating them. The CDR3 loop reads CASSLQGNQPQHF. In DNA, the CDR3 is TGTGCCAGCAGCTTACAGGGTAATCAGCCCCAGCATTTT.

This clone was counted only a few times. A single base separates this from a much larger clone, so it may be a read error. Other nucleotide sequences in the sample specify the same CDR3. The chain joins TRBV9 to TRBJ2-2; D is uncertain. The CDR3 spans 15 residues. The V and J ends lost 0 bases and 8 bases respectively, with 14 bases between them. From germline, CDR1 is SGDLS and CDR2 YYNGEE. CDR3 sequence reads: CASSVEVAITGELFF. CDR3 in DNA: TGTGCCAGCAGCGTAGAAGTAGCTATTACTGGGGAGCTGTTTTTT.

The sample holds many counts of this clone. V usage is TRBV25-1 and J usage is TRBJ1-1; D is undetermined. Trimming removed 10 bases at V and 5 bases at J, with 17 bases between. In germline, CDR1 is MGHDK, CDR2 SYGVNS. The CDR3 is made up of 13 amino acids. The CDR3 is CAIPVLPGTEAFF. As DNA, the CDR3 is TGTGCCATCCCGGTCCTACCGGGGACTGAAGCTTTCTTT. Variable domain in full (rest from reference TRBV25-1 and TRBJ1-1): EADIYQTPRYLVIGTGKKITLECSQTMGHDKMYWYQQDPGMELHLIHYSYGVNSTEKGDLSSESTVSRIRTEHFPLTLESARPSHTSQYLCAIPVLPGTEAFFGQGTRLTVV.

In regard to this clone: A much larger clone differs by one base, so this may be a read error. The chain has TRBV27 and TRBJ1-1, with unresolved D. The CDR3 is 14 amino acids. Per germline, CDR1 MNHEY and CDR2 SMNVEV (reference sequence). V was pared by 2 bases and J by 5 bases, with 12 bases between. Here the CDR3 DNA reads TGTGCCAGCAGTTTAAGAGGAAGGGTTACTGAAGCTTTCTTT. Its translation is CASSLRGRVTEAFF.

This clone was seen at least ten times. The V gene is TRBV4-1, the J gene TRBJ2-7; tentatively, D is TRBD2 (6 bases). The CDR3 contains 15 residues. Germline V gene lookup returns CDR1 MGHRA and CDR2 YSYEKL. V was clipped by 0 bases and J by 0 bases, with 9 bases between them. CDR3 DNA: TGCGCCAGCAGCCAAGAGGGGGGTACCTCCTACGAGCAGTACTTC. It translates to CASSQEGGTSYEQYF.

This clone was counted ten times or more. The chain links TRBV10-3 to TRBJ1-1, with no clear D. Trimming removed 8 bases at V and 5 bases at J, with 15 bases between. Germline CDR1 ENHRY, CDR2 SYGVKD. This CDR3 is built from 13 residues. For the CDR3, the DNA is TGTGCCATCCGGAACAGTGCGGGAACTGAAGCTTTCTTT. Its protein is CAIRNSAGTEAFF.

This clone was recorded many times. The rearrangement links TRBV15 to TRBJ2-7, with 11 bases aligning to TRBD1. The CDR3 has 14 amino acids. Trimming at V came to 4 bases and at J to 7 bases, leaving 6 bases not matched to a gene. The germline V gene has CDR1 LNHNV and CDR2 YYDKDF (reference sequence). The CDR3: CATSKDRGQREQYF. CDR3 sequence (DNA): TGTGCCACCAGCAAGGACAGGGGGCAAAGAGAGCAGTACTTC. Full variable domain (outside the CDR3, taken from reference TRBV15 and TRBJ2-7): DAMVIQNPRYQVTQFGKPVTLSCSQTLNHNVMYWYQQKSSQAPKLLFHYYDKDFNNEADTPDNFQSRRPNTSFCFLDIRSPGLGDTAMYLCATSKDRGQREQYFGPGTRLTVT.

With respect to this clone: A much larger clone differs by one base, so this may be a read error. J is TRBJ2-7 and V is TRBV7-9; a possible D gene is TRBD1 (6 bases). CDR3 length equals 14 residues. The ends were cut back, 2 bases at V and 4 bases at J, with 12 bases in the middle. Germline V gene sequence: CDR1 SEHNR, CDR2 FQNEAQ (reference sequence). CDR3 nucleotide sequence: TGTGCCAGCAGCTTAATGGGGGCGCGGTACGAGCAGTACTTC. As protein: CASSLMGARYEQYF.

In this sample, this clone turned up many times. This rearrangement joins TRBV2 to TRBJ1-1; D gene uncertain. This CDR3 has 13 amino acids. V was shortened by 7 bases and J by 1 base, with 10 bases between the two germline ends. The germline gives CDR1 SNHLY, CDR2 FYNNEI. The CDR3 spells CASTLGANTEAFF. CDR3 DNA sequence: TGTGCCAGCACACTGGGAGCGAACACTGAAGCTTTCTTT. Combining the CDR3 with reference TRBV2 and TRBJ1-1 gives the whole variable domain EPEVTQTPSHQVTQMGQEVILRCVPISNHLYFYWYRQILGQKVEFLVSFYNNEISEKSEIFDDQFSVERPDGSNFTLKIRSTKLEDSAMYFCASTLGANTEAFFGQGTRLTVV.

This clone was recorded at least ten times. The rearrangement uses TRBV19 and TRBJ1-2; D might be TRBD1 (5 bases). This CDR3 region has 15 residues. The V end was cut by 7 bases, the J end by 4 bases, with 19 bases between. Germline CDR1 reads LNHDA; CDR2 reads SQIVND (reference sequence). In DNA form, the CDR3 reads TGTGCCAGTACTGACCAGGGAGGTGGTGTCTATGGCTACACCTTC. It is translated as CASTDQGGGVYGYTF. Using reference TRBV19 and TRBJ1-2 for the parts outside the CDR3, the full variable domain is DGGITQSPKYLFRKEGQNVTLSCEQNLNHDAMYWYRQDPGQGLRLIYYSQIVNDFQKGDIAEGYSVSREKKESFPLTVTSAQKNPTAFYLCASTDQGGGVYGYTFGSGTRLTVV.

This clone has a count of ten or more. V gene TRBV24-1 combines with J gene TRBJ1-2; a weak D match, TRBD1 (5 bases). The CDR3 totals 11 residues. V lost 7 bases, J lost 7 bases, and 9 bases lay in between. Germline V gene data show CDR1 as KGHDR and CDR2 as SFDVKD. In nucleotides, the CDR3 is TGTGCCACCAGCCGGGGGTCTGGCTACACCTTC. Translating it yields CATSRGSGYTF.

The chain recombines TRBV11-2 with TRBJ2-5, with no clear D. Between the trimmed V and J ends, which lost 0 bases and 4 bases, there was a span of 9 bases. There are 14 residues in the CDR3. Per the germline V gene, CDR1 is SGHAT and CDR2 is FQNNGV. CDR3 amino acids: CASSLDKGRETQYF. The CDR3 DNA is TGTGCCAGCAGCTTAGATAAAGGTCGAGAGACCCAGTACTTC.

This clone showed up many times. The genes are TRBV11-2 and TRBJ2-1; 8 bases map to TRBD1. Germline V gene lookup returns CDR1 SGHAT and CDR2 FQNNGV. With V trimmed by 1 base and J by 7 bases, 6 bases remained unmatched. The CDR3 spans 15 residues. The CDR3 loop reads CASSLGTGPTNEQFF. Here the CDR3 DNA reads TGTGCCAGCAGCTTAGGGACAGGGCCAACGAATGAGCAGTTCTTC. Full variable domain (missing parts from reference TRBV11-2 and TRBJ2-1): EAGVAQSPRYKIIEKRQSVAFWCNPISGHATLYWYQQILGQGPKLLIQFQNNGVVDDSQLPKDRFSAERLKGVDSTLKIQPAKLEDSAVYLCASSLGTGPTNEQFFGPGTRLTVL.

This rearrangement joins TRBV9 to TRBJ1-2; TRBD1 matches 7 bases. The CDR3 sequence is 15 residues long. V trimming: 2 bases; J trimming: 3 bases; junction bases outside the gene matches: 7. Germline CDR1 and CDR2: SGDLS and YYNGEE. Here the CDR3 DNA reads TGTGCCAGCAGCGTCGGGGACAGCCGCCACTATGGCTACACCTTC. Translated: CASSVGDSRHYGYTF.

This clone was seen at least ten times. The chain is built from TRBV4-2 and TRBJ2-3; 9 positions match TRBD1. The germline CDR1 and CDR2 sequences are LGHNA and YNFKEQ. This CDR3 has 16 residues. V was clipped by 6 bases and J by 1 base; unmatched bases: 8. CDR3 in DNA: TGTGCCAGCAGTTCACAGGGGGCGCGGGGCACAGATACGCAGTATTTT. This encodes CASSSQGARGTDTQYF.